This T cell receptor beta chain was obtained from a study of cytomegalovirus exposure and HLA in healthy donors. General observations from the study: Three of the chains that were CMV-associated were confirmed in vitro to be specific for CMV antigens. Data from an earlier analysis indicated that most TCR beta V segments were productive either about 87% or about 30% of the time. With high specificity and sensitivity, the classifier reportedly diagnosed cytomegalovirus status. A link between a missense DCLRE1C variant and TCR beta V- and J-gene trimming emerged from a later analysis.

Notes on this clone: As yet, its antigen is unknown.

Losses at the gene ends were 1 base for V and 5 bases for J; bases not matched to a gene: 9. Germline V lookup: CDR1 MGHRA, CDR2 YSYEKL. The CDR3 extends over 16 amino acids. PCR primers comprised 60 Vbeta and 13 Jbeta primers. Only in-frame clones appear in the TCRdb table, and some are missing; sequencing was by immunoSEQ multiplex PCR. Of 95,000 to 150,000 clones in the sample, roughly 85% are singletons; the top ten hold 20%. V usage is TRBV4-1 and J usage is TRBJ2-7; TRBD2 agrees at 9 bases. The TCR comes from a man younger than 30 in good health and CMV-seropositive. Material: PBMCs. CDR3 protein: CASSQVRLAGFDEQYF. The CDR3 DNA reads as TGCGCCAGCAGCCAAGTTCGGCTAGCGGGGTTTGACGAGCAGTACTTC.